The entry below describes one T cell receptor beta chain. The sample comes from a study of T cell changes during pregnancy in multiple sclerosis. With 5 bases removed from V and 6 bases from J, the gap between germline ends came to 17 bases. Germline CDR1 MNHEY, CDR2 SMNVEV (reference sequence). The CDR3 contains 15 residues. TCRdb's copy holds only in-frame clones and misses some; the assay was immunoSEQ multiplex PCR. Of about 41,000 clones listed, over 90% are singletons. This specimen consisted of CD8+ T cells from peripheral blood mononuclear cells, obtained in the third trimester of pregnancy. The clonotype was recovered from a female donor with multiple sclerosis, enrolled in a pregnancy study. The V call is TRBV27, the J call TRBJ1-5; D is uncertain. CDR3 in amino acids: CASSNSPNGGQPQHF. For the CDR3, the DNA is TGTGCCAGCAGTAACAGCCCAAACGGTGGTCAGCCCCAGCATTTT.